Presented here are 10 T cell receptor beta chains from one specimen sequenced in a study of cytomegalovirus exposure and HLA in healthy donors. Use of 60 Vbeta and 13 Jbeta primers characterized the PCR. Sequencing was performed with immunoSEQ multiplex PCR; in TCRdb, only in-frame clones are kept and a portion is missing. The sample shows about 200,000 clones, over 65% of them seen only once. Sequencing was carried out using PBMCs. Every receptor here comes from a woman younger than 45 in good health and CMV-seronegative.

The V call is TRBV4-3, the J call TRBJ2-5; possibly TRBD1 for D (5 bases). The V end was cut by 0 bases, the J end by 1 base, with 9 bases between. Looked up from germline, CDR1 is LGHNA and CDR2 is YSLEER. The CDR3 contains 15 residues. CDR3 in DNA: TGCGCCAGCAGCCAAGACAGGGTCCCCCAAGAGACCCAGTACTTC. Encoded protein: CASSQDRVPQETQYF.

This chain connects TRBV2 to TRBJ2-2, with D possibly being TRBD2 (6 bases). V shed 8 bases and J shed 4 bases, with 14 bases lying between them. The length of the CDR3 is 14 residues. Germline V gene sequence: CDR1 SNHLY, CDR2 FYNNEI. The CDR3 loop is CASATGASTGELFF. Written as DNA, the CDR3 is TGTGCCAGCGCTACGGGAGCGAGCACCGGGGAGCTGTTTTTT.

CDR3 nucleotide sequence: TGTGCCAGCAGCTTGAAGTGGCAGGGGGACACTGAAGCTTTCTTT. This encodes CASSLKWQGDTEAFF. This chain connects TRBV5-4 to TRBJ1-1, with TRBD1 matching 7 bases. Germline V gene lookup returns CDR1 SGHNT and CDR2 YYREEE (reference sequence). Unmatched junction bases numbered 6, after V lost 1 base and J lost 3 bases. This CDR3 is 15 amino acids long.

V usage is TRBV18 and J usage is TRBJ2-5; D is uncertain. CDR3 size: 13 residues. Germline V lookup: CDR1 KGHSH, CDR2 LQKENI. V shed 2 bases and J shed 3 bases, with 7 bases lying between them. The CDR3 nucleotides are TGTGCCAGCTCACCAAATAGAAAAGAGACCCAGTACTTC. Protein: CASSPNRKETQYF.

This clone was detected only once. V is TRBV6-6 and J is TRBJ2-7; 9 bases match TRBD2. This CDR3 has 15 amino acids. V lost 3 bases and J lost 4; bases outside the gene matches: 7. Per germline, CDR1 MNHNY and CDR2 SVGAGI (reference sequence). The chain's CDR3 is CASSYQASGKYEQYF. For the CDR3, the DNA is TGTGCCAGCAGTTATCAGGCTAGCGGGAAATACGAGCAGTACTTC.

This rearrangement joins TRBV19 to TRBJ1-2, with 7 bases aligning to TRBD1. This CDR3 is 13 amino acids long. J gave up 4 bases and V 4 bases, and 3 bases lay outside the gene matches. From germline, CDR1 is LNHDA and CDR2 SQIVND (reference sequence). The CDR3 DNA reads as TGTGCCAGTAGTACGGGACAGTTCTATGGCTACACCTTC. This translates into CASSTGQFYGYTF.

The V gene is TRBV18, the J gene TRBJ2-5; 7 positions agree with TRBD1. Per germline, CDR1 KGHSH and CDR2 LQKENI. V shed 4 bases, J shed 2 bases, and the junction held 1 base outside the gene matches. There are 13 residues in the CDR3. As DNA, the CDR3 is TGTGCCAGCTCACTGGGACAGCAAGAGACCCAGTACTTC. Protein product: CASSLGQQETQYF.

This clone was recorded once. This sequence joins TRBV9 and TRBJ2-1; 12 bases match TRBD2. The CDR3 length is 17 residues. J was trimmed by 0 bases and V by 4 bases; bases with no gene match: 5. The germline CDR1 and CDR2 sequences are SGDLS and YYNGEE. The CDR3 nucleotides are TGTGCCAGCAGCACTAGCGGGGGGCGACTCTCCTACAATGAGCAGTTCTTC. Translated, it gives CASSTSGGRLSYNEQFF.

The chain uses TRBV7-2 and TRBJ1-2; D gene unclear. V was pared by 1 base and J by 0 bases, with 6 bases between. Germline CDR1 SGHTA, CDR2 FQGNSA. The CDR3 extends over 14 amino acids. As DNA, the CDR3 is TGTGCCAGCAGCTTAGAGCTCTCTAACTATGGCTACACCTTC. Its protein product is CASSLELSNYGYTF.

The chain has TRBV21-1 and TRBJ2-7; the table assigns TRBD2, which was not confirmed against the DNA. TRBV21-1 is a recognized pseudogene. The CDR3 runs to 11 residues. The CDR3 sequence: CASSNTGEQYF. The CDR3 coding sequence is TGTGCCAGCAGCAATACGGGGGAGCAGTACTTC.